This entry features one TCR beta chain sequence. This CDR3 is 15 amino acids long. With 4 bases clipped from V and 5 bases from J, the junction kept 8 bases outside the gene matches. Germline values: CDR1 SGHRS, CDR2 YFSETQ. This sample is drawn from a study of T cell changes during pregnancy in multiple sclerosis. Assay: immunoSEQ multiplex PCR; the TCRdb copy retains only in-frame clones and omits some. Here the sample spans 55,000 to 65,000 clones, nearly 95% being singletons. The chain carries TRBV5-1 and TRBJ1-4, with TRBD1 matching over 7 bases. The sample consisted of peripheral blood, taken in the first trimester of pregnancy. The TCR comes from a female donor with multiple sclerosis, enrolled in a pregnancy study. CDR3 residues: CASSPTGQRNEKLFF. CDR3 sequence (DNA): TGCGCCAGCAGCCCGACGGGACAGAGAAATGAAAAACTGTTTTTT.